This TCR beta chain was sequenced in a study of T cells after yellow fever vaccination. In the study overall: Low-cell-number fractions were prepared with SMART-Seq v4 Ultra Low Input.

In its sample, this clonotype was seen a few times. Its antigen is undetermined. Each CDR3 protein is one row after TCRdb ran MiXCR on the 5' RACE reads. The sample has 500,000 to 650,000 distinct CDR3 sequences, roughly 14% seen once. The study's findings and limits: Weaker, the secondary response had a peak occurring faster, on day 5 versus 15.

Germline CDR1 reads SGHAT; CDR2 reads FQNNGV. V shed 2 bases and J shed 2 bases, with 22 bases lying between them. The CDR3 is made up of 18 amino acids. The sequence was collected from a man aged 25 to 45 who received the YFV17D yellow fever vaccine. The sequenced sample was PBMCs, obtained on the day of the yellow fever booster vaccination. The genes are TRBV11-2 and TRBJ2-7, with unresolved D. The CDR3, as DNA: TGTGCCAGCAGCTTATCCACACCAAGCGCACAGAGAACCTACGAGCAGTACTTC. Residues: CASSLSTPSAQRTYEQYF.